Here is one T cell receptor (beta chain) with its context. As yet, its antigen is unknown. The data belong to a study of beta chain features in type 1 diabetes. Notes on the study in general: Patients' naive, central memory and Treg TCRB repertoires seemed closer to one another than those of healthy donors. Patients with Type 1 diabetes showed moderately but significantly shorter TCRB CDR3s in all four CD4+ subsets.

Since all of the isolated RNA was reverse transcribed, expressed TCRB transcripts were what got sequenced. Clones were sequenced by immunoSEQ multiplex PCR, and TCRdb holds only the in-frame ones, with some missing. This sample has hundreds of thousands of clones; approximately 10% occur once, and the top ten carry approximately 0.015%. Each sorted population was over 95% pure. V was shortened by 5 bases and J by 9 bases, with 22 bases between the two germline ends. Germline lookup yields CDR1 MDHEN and CDR2 SYDVKM. There are 15 residues in the CDR3. The material sequenced was naive CD4+ T cells from blood. This rearrangement joins TRBV28 to TRBJ1-1; a weak D match, TRBD1 (6 bases). This receptor was taken from a man aged 25 to 45 with type 1 diabetes. DNA of the CDR3: TGTGCCAGCAGTACTAACCACAGGGAAAGTGACCAAGCTTTCTTT. Protein sequence: CASSTNHRESDQAFF.